The source of this T cell receptor (beta chain) is a study of shared clonotypes between healthy human individuals. Study-level findings and limits: Clonotype sharing across several donors was observed for roughly 5% of naive CD4 clonotypes.

CDR1 and CDR2 from the germline V gene are GTSNPN and SVGIG (reference sequence). The CDR3 length is 17 residues. Germline trimming cut 0 bases from V and 7 bases from J; bases unmatched to any gene: 10. Regarding this clone: Its antigen remains unidentified.

Generated by immunoSEQ multiplex PCR, the TCRdb table keeps only in-frame clones and is missing some. The table lists around 1.4 million clones, 97% to 99% of them singletons, with approximately 0.4% in the top ten. The sequence was obtained from a man under 40 in good health. Sequencing was done on a sample of naive CD4+ T cells sorted from blood. Subset: CD45RA+ positively selected. V gene TRBV30 combines with J gene TRBJ2-1; 12 bases align to TRBD2. The CDR3 loop is CAWSVRLLAGGVNEQFF. The CDR3 DNA reads as TGTGCCTGGAGTGTACGACTACTAGCGGGAGGCGTGAATGAGCAGTTCTTC.